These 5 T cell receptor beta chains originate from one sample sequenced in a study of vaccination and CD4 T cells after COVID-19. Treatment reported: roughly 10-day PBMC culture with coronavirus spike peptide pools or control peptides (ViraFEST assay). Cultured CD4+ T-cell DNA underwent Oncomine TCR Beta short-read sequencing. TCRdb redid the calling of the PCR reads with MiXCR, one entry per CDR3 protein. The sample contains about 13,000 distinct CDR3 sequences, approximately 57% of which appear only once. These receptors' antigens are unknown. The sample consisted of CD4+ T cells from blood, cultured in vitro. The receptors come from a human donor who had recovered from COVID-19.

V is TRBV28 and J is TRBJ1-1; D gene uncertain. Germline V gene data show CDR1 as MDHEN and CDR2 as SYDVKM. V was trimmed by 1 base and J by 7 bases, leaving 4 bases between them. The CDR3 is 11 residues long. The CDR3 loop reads CASSLFGEAFF. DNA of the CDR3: TGTGCCAGCAGTTTATTCGGTGAAGCTTTCTTT.

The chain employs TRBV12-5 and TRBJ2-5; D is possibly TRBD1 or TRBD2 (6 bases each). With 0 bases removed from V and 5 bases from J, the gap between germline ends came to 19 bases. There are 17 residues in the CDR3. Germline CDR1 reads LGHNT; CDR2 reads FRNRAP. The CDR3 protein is CASGLVLSEGGRETQYF. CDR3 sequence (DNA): TGTGCTAGTGGTTTGGTCCTTAGCGAGGGGGGTCGGGAGACCCAGTACTTC. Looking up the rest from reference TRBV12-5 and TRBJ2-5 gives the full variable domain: DARVTQTPRHKVTEMGQEVTMRCQPILGHNTVFWYRQTMMQGLELLAYFRNRAPLDDSGMPKDRFSAEMPDATLATLKIQPSEPRDSAVYFCASGLVLSEGGRETQYFGPGTRLLVL.

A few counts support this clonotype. As DNA, the CDR3 is TGTGCCAGCAGTTACTGGGAGAACCGGGAGACCCAGTACTTC. It specifies CASSYWENRETQYF. The V and J genes are TRBV6-5 and TRBJ2-5; possibly TRBD2 for D (5 bases). Germline CDR1 MNHEY, CDR2 SVGAGI. Trimming removed 1 base from V and 5 bases from J, with 11 bases in between. The CDR3 length is 14 residues.

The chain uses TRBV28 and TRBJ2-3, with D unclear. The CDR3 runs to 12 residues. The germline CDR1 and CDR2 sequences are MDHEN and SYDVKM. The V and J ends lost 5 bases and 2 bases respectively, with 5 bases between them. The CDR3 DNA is TGTGCCAGCAGTCCTTTCACAGATACGCAGTATTTT. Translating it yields CASSPFTDTQYF. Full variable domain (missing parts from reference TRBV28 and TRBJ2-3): DVKVTQSSRYLVKRTGEKVFLECVQDMDHENMFWYRQDPGLGLRLIYFSYDVKMKEKGDIPEGYSVSREKKERFSLILESASTNQTSMYLCASSPFTDTQYFGPGTRLTVL.

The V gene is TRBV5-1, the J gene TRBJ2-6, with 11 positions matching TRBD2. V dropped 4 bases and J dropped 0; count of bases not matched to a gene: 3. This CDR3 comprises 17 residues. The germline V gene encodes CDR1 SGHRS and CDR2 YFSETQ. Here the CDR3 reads CASSGTSGFSGANVLTF. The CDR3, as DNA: TGCGCCAGCAGCGGGACTAGCGGTTTCTCTGGGGCCAACGTCCTGACTTTC. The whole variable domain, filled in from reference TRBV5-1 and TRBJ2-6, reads KAGVTQTPRYLIKTRGQQVTLSCSPISGHRSVSWYQQTPGQGLQFLFEYFSETQRNKGNFPGRFSGRQFSNSRSEMNVSTLELGDSALYLCASSGTSGFSGANVLTFGAGSRLTVL.